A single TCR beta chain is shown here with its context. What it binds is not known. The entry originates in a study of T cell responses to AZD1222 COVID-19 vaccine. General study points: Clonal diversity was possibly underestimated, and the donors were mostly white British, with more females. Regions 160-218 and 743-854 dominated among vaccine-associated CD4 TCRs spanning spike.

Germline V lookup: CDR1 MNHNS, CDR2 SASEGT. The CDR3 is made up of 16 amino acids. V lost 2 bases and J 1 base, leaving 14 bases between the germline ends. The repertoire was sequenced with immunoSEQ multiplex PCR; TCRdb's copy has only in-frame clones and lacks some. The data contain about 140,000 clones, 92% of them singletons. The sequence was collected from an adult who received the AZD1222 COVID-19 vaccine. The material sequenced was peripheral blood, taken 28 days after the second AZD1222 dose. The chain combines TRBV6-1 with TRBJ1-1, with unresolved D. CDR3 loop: CASSELSEVWNTEAFF. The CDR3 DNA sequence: TGTGCCAGCAGTGAATTGAGTGAGGTGTGGAACACTGAAGCTTTCTTT.